This T cell receptor beta chain was recovered during a study of cytomegalovirus exposure and HLA in healthy donors. Study-wide points: Analysis performed later showed TCR beta chains linked to HLA being more clonally expanded than equally common others. Earlier analysis found most TCR beta V segments productive about 87% or about 30% of the time.

Researchers ran the PCR with 60 Vbeta and 13 Jbeta primers. The protocol was immunoSEQ multiplex PCR, while the TCRdb copy is restricted to in-frame clones and leaves out a portion. Of under 200,000 clones detected, around 86% appear once; the ten largest clones hold about 0.89%. To note about this clone: Antigen: not known.

After removal of 0 bases from V and 2 bases from J, the junction contained 4 bases not matched to a gene. This CDR3 is built from 15 residues. Germline V gene lookup returns CDR1 MNHNY and CDR2 SVGAGI (reference sequence). The source of this sequence is a girl aged 2 to 9 in good health and CMV-seropositive. Material for sequencing was PBMCs. The genes are TRBV6-6 and TRBJ2-7; 7 nucleotides match TRBD1. CDR3 protein: CASSYSGTATYEQYF. CDR3 bases: TGTGCCAGCAGTTACTCAGGGACAGCAACCTACGAGCAGTACTTC.